This T cell receptor (beta chain) was retrieved from a study of blood T cell repertoires in COVID-19. Background on the study: From T cells, B-cell-depleted T cells, or PBMCs came the material, which was cDNA or gDNA.

Seattle researchers signed up patients amid active infection and tracked them longitudinally. Original handling: By means of reference gene primer amplification, nucleated cell counts were estimated. Only in-frame clones appear in the TCRdb table, and some are missing; sequencing was by immunoSEQ multiplex PCR. For V, J and clone size, that table is used; D and trimming come from the DNA. This table holds roughly 200,000 clones, around four fifths found once. Germline-derived CDR1 and CDR2 are SGHNT and YENEEA. V dropped 2 bases and J dropped 7; count of bases not matched to a gene: 0. The CDR3 is 13 amino acids.

The sample was peripheral blood. The chain recombines TRBV11-3 with TRBJ2-1, with TRBD2 matching 9 bases. This TCR came from a woman aged 80 or over with COVID-19, enrolled during active disease. This CDR3 is CASSLLAGNEQFF. The CDR3 DNA reads as TGTGCCAGCAGCTTACTAGCGGGGAATGAGCAGTTCTTC.